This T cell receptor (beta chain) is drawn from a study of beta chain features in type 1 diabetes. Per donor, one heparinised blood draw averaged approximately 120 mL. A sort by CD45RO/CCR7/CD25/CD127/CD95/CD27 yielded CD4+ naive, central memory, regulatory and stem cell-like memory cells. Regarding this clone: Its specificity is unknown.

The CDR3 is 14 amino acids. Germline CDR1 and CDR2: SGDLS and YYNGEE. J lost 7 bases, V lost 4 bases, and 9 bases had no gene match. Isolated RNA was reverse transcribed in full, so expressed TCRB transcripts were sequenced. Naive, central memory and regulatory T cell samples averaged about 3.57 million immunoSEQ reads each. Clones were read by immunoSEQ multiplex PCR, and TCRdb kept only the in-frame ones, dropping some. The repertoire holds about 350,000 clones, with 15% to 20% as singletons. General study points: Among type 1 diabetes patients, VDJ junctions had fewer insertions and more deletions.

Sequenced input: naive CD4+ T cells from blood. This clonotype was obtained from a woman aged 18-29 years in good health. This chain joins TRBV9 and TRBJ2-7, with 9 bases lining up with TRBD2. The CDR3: CASSPRVAGVEQYF. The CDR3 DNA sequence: TGTGCCAGCAGCCCCCGGGTAGCGGGAGTAGAGCAGTACTTC.